What follows are 7 T cell receptor beta chains derived from one specimen sequenced in a study of T-cell reconstitution after alpha-beta-depleted transplantation in children. The TCRbeta library was prepared with unique molecular identifiers. TCRdb re-called the PCR reads with MiXCR, one entry per CDR3 protein. The profile shows approximately 290,000 distinct CDR3 sequences, 11% of them singletons. Sequenced material: peripheral blood, taken 180 days after TCRalphabeta/CD19-depleted stem cell transplant. Every receptor here comes from a male patient under 10 years old who had a stem cell transplant for chronic granulomatous disease, so the T cells may come from the graft donor.

This clonotype was counted at least ten times. The chain combines TRBV5-1 with TRBJ2-5; TRBD2 agrees at 7 bases. The V gene's germline CDR1 is SGHRS and CDR2 YFSETQ. This CDR3 has 13 amino acids. V was clipped by 3 bases and J by 10 bases; unmatched bases: 9. CDR3 loop: CASSCLKPGGQYF. The CDR3 nucleotides are TGCGCCAGCAGCTGTCTAAAACCGGGGGGCCAGTACTTC.

This clonotype has a handful of counts. The CDR3 DNA reads as TGCGCCAGCAGCCCCCGCCCCCTCCAAGAGACCCAGTACTTC. It yields the protein CASSPRPLQETQYF. This rearrangement joins TRBV5-1 to TRBJ2-5; D not certain. V lost 4 bases and J 1 base, leaving 11 bases between the germline ends. Germline V gene lookup returns CDR1 SGHRS and CDR2 YFSETQ. This CDR3 is built from 14 residues.

The chain links TRBV12-3 or TRBV12-4 to TRBJ2-7; unclear D gene. Trimming cost V 8 bases and J 7 bases, with 12 bases left between them. The CDR3 sequence is 11 residues long. The CDR3 region has the DNA TGTGCCAGCGGCCCCTTGGGAGAGCAGTACTTC. It is translated as CASGPLGEQYF.

This clonotype appeared many times. The CDR3 DNA reads TGTGCCAGCAGCTTAAACTCAGGCCAGCCCCAGCATTTT. Translating gives CASSLNSGQPQHF. V usage is TRBV7-2 and J usage is TRBJ1-5; D ambiguous. V was trimmed by 2 bases and J by 7 bases, leaving 9 bases between them. The CDR3 runs to 13 residues. Per germline, CDR1 SGHTA and CDR2 FQGNSA. Combining the CDR3 with reference TRBV7-2 and TRBJ1-5 gives the whole variable domain GAGVSQSPSNKVTEKGKDVELRCDPISGHTALYWYRQSLGQGLEFLIYFQGNSAPDKSGLPSDRFSAERTGGSVSTLTIQRTQQEDSAVYLCASSLNSGQPQHFGDGTRLSIL.

This clonotype was counted at least ten times. V and J are TRBV27 and TRBJ2-7, with TRBD2 as a possible D gene (6 bases). The V end was cut by 7 bases, the J end by 3 bases, with 22 bases between. CDR1 and CDR2 from the germline V gene are MNHEY and SMNVEV (reference sequence). CDR3 size: 16 residues. As DNA, the CDR3 is TGTGCCAGCACCCCGGAGTTCCGGGACTCCAGCTACGAGCAGTACTTC. Protein: CASTPEFRDSSYEQYF.

This clonotype was observed at least ten times. V gene TRBV5-4 combines with J gene TRBJ2-7; D might be TRBD1 (6 bases). The CDR3 consists of 19 residues. Germline-derived CDR1 and CDR2 are SGHNT and YYREEE (reference sequence). V was clipped by 2 bases and J by 3 bases, with 27 bases between them. Here the CDR3 DNA reads TGTGCCAGCAGCTTAGGGGCCCTTTCTACCGGGACAAGGGGCTACGAGCAGTACTTC. Amino acids: CASSLGALSTGTRGYEQYF. Drawing the rest from reference TRBV5-4 and TRBJ2-7, the complete variable domain is ETGVTQSPTHLIKTRGQQVTLRCSSQSGHNTVSWYQQALGQGPQFIFQYYREEENGRGNFPPRFSGLQFPNYSSELNVNALELDDSALYLCASSLGALSTGTRGYEQYFGPGTRLTVT.

Only a few counts were recorded for this clonotype. The CDR3 loop is CASSPISVIGYTDTQYF. CDR3 nucleotide sequence: TGTGCCAGCAGCCCGATCAGTGTAATAGGCTACACAGATACGCAGTATTTT. The chain recombines TRBV4-2 with TRBJ2-3; D ambiguous. V lost 4 bases and J lost 2, with 19 bases in between. The CDR3 is 17 amino acids. Per germline, CDR1 LGHNA and CDR2 YNFKEQ.